The text below deals with one T cell receptor (beta chain). Its antigen is not identified. Deep level was the assay's run setting. TCRdb keeps only in-frame clones here, not all; method: immunoSEQ multiplex PCR. The sample holds 2 million or so clones, 90% to 95% seen once. CDR1 and CDR2 from the germline V gene are MNHNS and SASEGT. V lost 5 bases, J lost 4 bases, and 12 bases lay in between. The CDR3 extends over 14 amino acids. This specimen belongs to a study of shared clonotypes between healthy human individuals. Overall study results and limits: Some clonotypes were shared by all four sorted-subset donors, while others were not shared. The non-shared ones had lower generation probabilities than the shared ones. Blood was the only sampled material, and tissue repertoires likely differ. Naive subsets, compared against memory subsets, generally had larger estimated richness values.

This chain links TRBV6-1 with TRBJ1-3; no firm D call. The TCR originated in a man aged 18 to 30 in good health. Sequencing was done on a sample of naive CD4+ T cells sorted from blood. Regarding subset: CD45RA+ positively selected. CDR3 nucleotide sequence: TGTGCCAGCAGTCCGTCCAGTCTCGGAAACACCATATATTTT. This codes for CASSPSSLGNTIYF.